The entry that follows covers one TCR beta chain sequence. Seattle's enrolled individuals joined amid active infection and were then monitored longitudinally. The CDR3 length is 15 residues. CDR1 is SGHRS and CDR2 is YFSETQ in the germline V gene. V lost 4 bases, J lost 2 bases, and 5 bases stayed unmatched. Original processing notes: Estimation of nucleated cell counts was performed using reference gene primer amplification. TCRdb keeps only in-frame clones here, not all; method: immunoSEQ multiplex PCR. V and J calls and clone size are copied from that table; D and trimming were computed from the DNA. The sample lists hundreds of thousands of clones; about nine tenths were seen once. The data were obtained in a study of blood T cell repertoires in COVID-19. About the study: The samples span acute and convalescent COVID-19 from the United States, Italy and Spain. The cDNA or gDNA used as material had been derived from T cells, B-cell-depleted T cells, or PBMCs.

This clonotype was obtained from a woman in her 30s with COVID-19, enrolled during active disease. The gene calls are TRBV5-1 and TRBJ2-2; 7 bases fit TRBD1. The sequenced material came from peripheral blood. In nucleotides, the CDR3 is TGCGCCAGCAGCAGAGGGACAGCAAACACCGGGGAGCTGTTTTTT. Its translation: CASSRGTANTGELFF.